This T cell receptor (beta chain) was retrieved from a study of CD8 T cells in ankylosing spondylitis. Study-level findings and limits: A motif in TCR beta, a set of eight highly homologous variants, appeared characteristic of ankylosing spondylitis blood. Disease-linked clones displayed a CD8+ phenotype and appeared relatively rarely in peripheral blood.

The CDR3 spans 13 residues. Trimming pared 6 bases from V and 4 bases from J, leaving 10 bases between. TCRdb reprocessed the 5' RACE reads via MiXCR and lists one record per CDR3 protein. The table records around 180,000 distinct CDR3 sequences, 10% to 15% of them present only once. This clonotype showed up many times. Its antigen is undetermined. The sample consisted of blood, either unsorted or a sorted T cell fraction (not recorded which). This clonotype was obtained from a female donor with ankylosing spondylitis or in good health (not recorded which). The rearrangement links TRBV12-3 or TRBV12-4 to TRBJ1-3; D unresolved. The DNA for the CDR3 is TGTGCCAGCAGCCTTCAATCCGGAAACACCATATATTTT. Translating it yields CASSLQSGNTIYF.